This TCR beta chain stems from a study of blood T cell repertoires in COVID-19. Looking at the study overall: The cDNA or gDNA used as material had been derived from T cells, B-cell-depleted T cells, or PBMCs.

Germline lookup yields CDR1 SGHAT and CDR2 FQDESV (reference sequence). The CDR3 covers 16 residues. V shed 5 bases and J shed 0 bases, with 15 bases lying between them. Per the original data handling: By means of reference gene primer amplification, nucleated cell counts were estimated. Clones were sequenced by immunoSEQ multiplex PCR, and TCRdb holds only the in-frame ones, with some missing. V and J calls and clone size are copied from that table; D and trimming were computed from the DNA. Counted here are some 110,000 clones, over 70% occurring once; the ten biggest clones make up roughly 15%. The sequenced sample was peripheral blood. The rearrangement links TRBV11-1 to TRBJ2-3, with D possibly being TRBD1 (7 bases). The sequence was obtained from a man aged 50 to 60 with acute or convalescent COVID-19. CDR3 coding DNA: TGTGCCAGCAGCCGCGCGACAGGGACTAGCACAGATACGCAGTATTTT. Translated: CASSRATGTSTDTQYF.